This T cell receptor (beta chain) comes out of a study of CD8 T cells in ankylosing spondylitis. Broader study findings: A motif of 7 to 9 highly homologous TCR beta variants was seen as apparently characteristic of ankylosing spondylitis blood. The clones that were linked to disease were reported to be significantly enriched in matched synovial fluid samples from ankylosing spondylitis patients.

As concerns this clonotype: No antigen is known for it.

One entry per CDR3 protein, called by TCRdb with MiXCR from the 5' RACE reads. Of 250,000 to 350,000 distinct CDR3 sequences listed, roughly 8% are singletons. Germline CDR1 reads SGHRS; CDR2 reads YFSETQ. V shed 2 bases and J shed 0 bases, with 12 bases lying between them. The CDR3 totals 16 residues. The rearrangement uses TRBV5-1 and TRBJ2-1, with D hard to call. The sequenced material came from blood, either unsorted or a sorted T cell fraction (not recorded which). This TCR derives from a male donor with ankylosing spondylitis. CDR3 coding DNA: TGCGCCAGCAGCTTCGGACGGAACCCCTCCTACAATGAGCAGTTCTTC. This codes for CASSFGRNPSYNEQFF.